This TCR beta chain was recovered during a study of blood T cells in healthy people across ages. Notes on the study in general: The study found TCR beta diversity correlated strongly with naive T cell percentage. Older age went with lower TCR beta diversity per million T cells, in a roughly linear way. Diversity was higher, and naive CD4+ cells more numerous, in long-lived donors than in aged donors.

A sample-barcoded 5' primer and a J-beta primer mix were used in a second PCR of roughly 6 to 11 cycles. The template-switch adaptor was a 5' adaptor with 12 random nucleotides. It tagged each cDNA molecule. TCRdb re-analysed the 5' RACE reads in MiXCR, keeping a single row per CDR3 protein. The sample includes 600,000 to 1,000,000 distinct CDR3 sequences, roughly 64% of them seen just once. Comments on this clonotype: Its matching antigen is unknown.

Germline V gives CDR1 SGHAT, CDR2 FQNNGV. Trimming took 3 bases from V and 5 from J, leaving 19 bases between them. CDR3 length: 16 residues. This sequence originates from a man aged 30 to 45 in good health. Specimen: blood. The chain is built from TRBV11-2 and TRBJ1-1, with TRBD1 as a possible D gene (5 bases). The CDR3 region has the DNA TGTGCCAGCAGCTTGAGCTTGAGTCGGACAACTACTGAAGCTTTCTTT. Amino acid sequence: CASSLSLSRTTTEAFF.